This is a list of T cell receptor beta chains from one sample in a study of T-cell memory formation after mild COVID-19. TCRdb processed the 5' RACE reads anew with MiXCR; each CDR3 protein has one entry. The sample has about 360,000 distinct CDR3 sequences, over 13% seen once. Sequencing input: PBMCs or a T cell subset sorted from them (not recorded which). The receptors here all came from a man aged 18-30 years who had mild COVID-19 (a few samples of this study predate the infection). Cell type and time point are not known. Each CDR3 is given with its conserved first and last residue. D genes are given only for firm matches. For some rows the clone size is stated as once, few or many, or as a class when expanded; others skip it.

J gene	V gene	D gene	clone size	CDR3 DNA	CDR3 protein
TRBJ1-2	TRBV18	TRBD1	few	TGTGCCAGCTCACTCTCAGGGGGCCATGAGGGCTACACCTTC	CASSLSGGHEGYTF
TRBJ1-5	TRBV7-9	NA	few	TGTGCCAGCAGCTTCGGGCGTAATCAGCCCCAGCATTTT	CASSFGRNQPQHF
TRBJ1-3	TRBV4-1	NA	many	TGCGCCAGCACACTAGAGGAATACTCTGGAAACACCATATATTTT	CASTLEEYSGNTIYF
TRBJ2-5	TRBV2	NA	NA	TGTGCCAGCAGACTAGATCTAGGGACCCAGTACTTC	CASRLDLGTQYF
TRBJ2-1	TRBV12-3/TRBV12-4	TRBD1	NA	TGTGCCAGCAGTTTAGTCGGGACAGGGGGCTCGGATGAGCAGTTCTTC	CASSLVGTGGSDEQFF
TRBJ1-2	TRBV4-3	TRBD1	NA	TGCGCCAGCAGCCGCCAGACAGGGGGCCAGGGCTATGGCTACACCTTC	CASSRQTGGQGYGYTF
TRBJ1-2	TRBV5-1	NA	many	TGCGCCAGCAGCCACCGCCCGAGGGAGGATTGGGGTAACTATGGCTACACCTTC	CASSHRPREDWGNYGYTF
TRBJ2-1	TRBV7-3	TRBD2	few	TGTGCCAGCAGCCTCGAGCTAGCGGGGGGGCGAAGCAATGAGCAGTTCTTC	CASSLELAGGRSNEQFF
TRBJ2-2	TRBV7-2	NA	few	TGTGCCAGCAGCTTTTCCTGGGGCACCGGGGAGCTGTTTTTT	CASSFSWGTGELFF
TRBJ2-1	TRBV4-2	NA	once	TGTGCCAGCAGCCAAGATCGTGGACTCAATGAGCAGTTCTTC	CASSQDRGLNEQFF
TRBJ2-3	TRBV13	NA	NA	TGTGCCAGCAGCTTAGCGCTGAGTACGCAGTATTTT	CASSLALSTQYF
TRBJ1-1	TRBV6-2/TRBV6-3	NA	NA	TGTGCCAGCAGTTTTCCCACCGCAGCTTTCTTT	CASSFPTAAFF
TRBJ2-7	TRBV12-3/TRBV12-4	NA	NA	TGTGCCAGCAGTCTCCCCCCGGCAGGGGTATCCGAGCAGTACTTC	CASSLPPAGVSEQYF
TRBJ1-5	TRBV4-1	NA	NA	TGCGCCAGCAGCCAAGTGTTGGCCCCTAGGGGATATCAGCCCCAGCATTTT	CASSQVLAPRGYQPQHF
TRBJ2-3	TRBV29-1	NA	many	TGCAGCGTACAACTAGATCTGGCAGATACGCAGTATTTT	CSVQLDLADTQYF
TRBJ2-7	TRBV5-4	NA	few	TGTGCCAGCAGCCCCTCGGTCTCCTCTGGAGAGCAGTACTTC	CASSPSVSSGEQYF
TRBJ2-7	TRBV3-1	NA	few	TGTGCCAGCAGCCAAGTAGACACCTTCGGCGAGCAGTACTTC	CASSQVDTFGEQYF
TRBJ2-1	TRBV3-1	NA	NA	TGTGCCAGCAGCCTTACTCGGGGGCATGAGCAGTTCTTC	CASSLTRGHEQFF
TRBJ1-5	TRBV7-9	NA	NA	TGTGCCAGCAGCTTAGAGCGGACAGAAGGCAATCAGCCCCAGCATTTT	CASSLERTEGNQPQHF
TRBJ2-1	TRBV9	NA	few	TGTGCCAGCAGCCCCCCCGGGTTGGGCGGTAATGAGCAGTTCTTC	CASSPPGLGGNEQFF
TRBJ2-1	TRBV6-2/TRBV6-3	TRBD2	NA	TGTGCCAGCAGTTCTATCCAGAGGATCGGCGGGGGCAATGAGCAGTTCTTC	CASSSIQRIGGGNEQFF
TRBJ2-3	TRBV3-1	TRBD1	few	TGTGCCAGCAGCCCCACCCGGGACAGGGAAAGCACAGATACGCAGTATTTT	CASSPTRDRESTDTQYF
TRBJ1-4	TRBV21-1	NA	NA	TGTGCCTCGCCAAGGGGGGATGAAAAACTGTTTTTT	CASPRGDEKLFF
TRBJ2-1	TRBV7-9	NA	few	TGTGCCAGCAGCCACAGGATCCCCTACAATGAGCAGTTCTTC	CASSHRIPYNEQFF
TRBJ2-5	TRBV7-2	NA	many	TGTGCCAGCAGCTACCGATTTGGGTCGGAGACCCAGTACTTC	CASSYRFGSETQYF
TRBJ1-1	TRBV18	NA	few	TGTGCCAGCTCACCACGTGGTCTCCAGAACACTGAAGCTTTCTTT	CASSPRGLQNTEAFF
TRBJ2-2	TRBV6-4	TRBD1	NA	TGTGCCAGCCAGACAGGGGCGAACACCGGGGAGCTGTTTTTT	CASQTGANTGELFF
TRBJ2-5	TRBV5-1	NA	once	TGCGCCAGCAGCCCACAAGGCGGGACAGAAGAGACCCAGTACTTC	CASSPQGGTEETQYF
TRBJ1-1	TRBV4-1	NA	NA	TGCGCCAGCAGCCCCTGGGGGCAGCTGAACACTGAAGCTTTCTTT	CASSPWGQLNTEAFF
TRBJ2-1	TRBV9	TRBD2	few	TGTGCCAGCAGTGATACCGGGACTAGTTTCGATGAGCAGTTCTTC	CASSDTGTSFDEQFF
TRBJ2-3	TRBV7-9	NA	NA	TGTGCCAGCAGCTTGCTCGGGCAGAGCACAGATACGCAGTATTTT	CASSLLGQSTDTQYF
TRBJ2-6	TRBV24-1	NA	NA	TGTGCCACCAGTATAGGGAAAAACTCTGGGGCCAACGTCCTGACTTTC	CATSIGKNSGANVLTF
TRBJ1-5	TRBV6-1	TRBD1	NA	TGTGCCAGCAGTGAAAAGGACAGGGGGTATCAGCCCCAGCATTTT	CASSEKDRGYQPQHF
TRBJ2-3	TRBV6-2/TRBV6-3	NA	NA	TGTGCCAGCAGTTCCCGACTACCAGGGATAAGGCGCACAGATACGCAGTATTTT	CASSSRLPGIRRTDTQYF
TRBJ2-1	TRBV20-1	TRBD2	few	TGCAGCGCAACTCGCCTGGCAGCGGGGGACAATGAGCAGTTCTTC	CSATRLAAGDNEQFF
TRBJ2-4	TRBV3-1	TRBD2	NA	TGTGCCAGCAGCCAGCTAGCGGGGGGAGCCAAAAACATTCAGTACTTC	CASSQLAGGAKNIQYF
TRBJ1-1	TRBV27	NA	NA	TGTGCCAGCAGTTTCATCGGGGGGGACACTGAAGCTTTCTTT	CASSFIGGDTEAFF
TRBJ1-2	TRBV10-3	NA	few	TGTGCCATCAGTGAGTCTCCGTTAGGGGTTAGCGACTATGGCTACACCTTC	CAISESPLGVSDYGYTF
TRBJ2-1	TRBV9	TRBD2	NA	TGTGCCAGCAGCGGGAGCGGGGGGGCCGCTGAGCAGTTCTTC	CASSGSGGAAEQFF
TRBJ2-1	TRBV7-2	NA	NA	TGTGCCAGCAGCCCGATATCCAGTGAGCAGTTCTTC	CASSPISSEQFF
TRBJ1-5	TRBV20-1	NA	few	TGCAGTGCTAGAGATCCCCGTCAGTCTAGCAATCAGCCCCAGCATTTT	CSARDPRQSSNQPQHF
TRBJ2-1	TRBV18	NA	NA	TGTGCCAGCTCATCTGGACAGAACAATGAGCAGTTCTTC	CASSSGQNNEQFF
TRBJ2-1	TRBV20-1	NA	NA	TGCAGTGCTAGAGATTTAAGGGGGACGCATGAGCAGTTCTTC	CSARDLRGTHEQFF
TRBJ1-2	TRBV12-3/TRBV12-4	NA	NA	TGTGCCAGCAGTTTTCTGGGGGCGAACGGCTACACCTTC	CASSFLGANGYTF
TRBJ1-6	TRBV28	NA	NA	TGTGCCAGCAGGCGGACAGACTCACCCCTCCACTTT	CASRRTDSPLHF
TRBJ2-2	TRBV6-5	NA	few	TGTGCCAGCAGTTATGGGCAGGAGGCCGGGGAGCTGTTTTTT	CASSYGQEAGELFF
TRBJ1-1	TRBV5-1	TRBD1	few	TGCGCCAGCAGCTTTCGACAGGGCATGAACACTGAAGCTTTCTTT	CASSFRQGMNTEAFF
TRBJ2-4	TRBV10-3	TRBD2	few	TGTGCCAGCTCCCCGGGACTAGCTGGAATGGCCAAAAACATTCAGTACTTC	CASSPGLAGMAKNIQYF
TRBJ1-5	TRBV6-2/TRBV6-3	NA	few	TGTGCCAGCAGTAACACAGGGTCCTGTCAGCCCCAGCATTTT	CASSNTGSCQPQHF
TRBJ2-1	TRBV11-2	TRBD2	few	TGTGCCAGCAGCATCGCCGGGACTAGCGGGGATGATGAGCAGTTCTTC	CASSIAGTSGDDEQFF
TRBJ2-5	TRBV18	TRBD1	NA	TGTGCCAGCTCACCCTCGGGACAGCAAGAGACCCAGTACTTC	CASSPSGQQETQYF
TRBJ2-3	TRBV5-1	NA	many	TGCGCCAGCAGCTGGACCTTCGGGACAGATACGCAGTATTTT	CASSWTFGTDTQYF
TRBJ2-5	TRBV5-1	NA	many	TGCGCCAGCAGCATTGGGAAACTAGAGGGGACCCAGTACTTC	CASSIGKLEGTQYF
TRBJ2-1	TRBV4-3	TRBD1	few	TGCGCCAGCAGCCAAGAGGGGACAGGGGCCAATGAGCAGTTCTTC	CASSQEGTGANEQFF